The TCR beta chain under discussion was sequenced for a study of Graves' ophthalmopathy and Graves' hyperthyroidism. Study as a whole: Hyperthyroidism was considered stable when no ophthalmopathy appeared within 18 months of follow-up.

Amplified TCR beta CDR3 regions were obtained using RNA transcripts as template. In the first round, RT-PCR was carried out with HTBI primers, and a multiplex PCR formed the second round. MiXCR, applied by TCRdb to the multiplex PCR reads, yields one record per CDR3 protein. The sample yields about 600,000 distinct CDR3 sequences, 35% to 45% seen once. Study conclusions and caveats: Forecasting of ophthalmopathy progression by the model achieved 70.59% sensitivity and 72% to 75% specificity.

Diagnosis used clinical symptoms, serum thyroxine, TRAb, thyroid ultrasound and orbital computed tomography. Points on this clonotype: No antigen is known for it.

J lost 1 base, V lost 3 bases, and 6 bases had no gene match. From germline, CDR1 is SEHNR and CDR2 FQNEAQ (reference sequence). This CDR3 spans 15 amino acids. The chain recombines TRBV7-9 with TRBJ2-7; 7 bases line up with TRBD1. The sample comprised peripheral blood or thyroid tissue (not recorded which). The TCR originated in an adult man with Graves' hyperthyroidism. CDR3 residues: CASSFRDSLSYEQYF. The DNA for the CDR3 is TGTGCCAGCAGCTTCCGGGACAGCCTGTCCTACGAGCAGTACTTC. Supplemented by reference TRBV7-9 and TRBJ2-7, the full variable domain reads DTGVSQNPRHKITKRGQNVTFRCDPISEHNRLYWYRQTLGQGPEFLTYFQNEAQLEKSRLLSDRFSAERPKGSFSTLEIQRTEQGDSAMYLCASSFRDSLSYEQYFGPGTRLTVT.